This T cell receptor (beta chain) was captured in a study of response to subunit inactivated influenza vaccine. This clonotype was detected many times. TCRdb redid the calling of the RT-PCR reads with MiXCR, one entry per CDR3 protein. The repertoire holds under 550,000 distinct CDR3 sequences, about 8% seen once, with over 10% in the top ten. V was shortened by 6 bases and J by 0 bases, with 11 bases between the two germline ends. The germline CDR1 and CDR2 sequences are LGHNA and YSLEER. There are 15 residues in the CDR3. The chain uses TRBV4-3 and TRBJ2-2; possibly TRBD1 or TRBD2 for D (5 bases each). The specimen was PBMCs from blood, collected about 23 months after vaccination. This TCR was sampled from a man aged 50 to 69 who received an inactivated influenza vaccine. CDR3 bases: TGCGCCAGCAGACCTATGGGGGCGAACACCGGGGAGCTGTTTTTT. Its translation: CASRPMGANTGELFF.